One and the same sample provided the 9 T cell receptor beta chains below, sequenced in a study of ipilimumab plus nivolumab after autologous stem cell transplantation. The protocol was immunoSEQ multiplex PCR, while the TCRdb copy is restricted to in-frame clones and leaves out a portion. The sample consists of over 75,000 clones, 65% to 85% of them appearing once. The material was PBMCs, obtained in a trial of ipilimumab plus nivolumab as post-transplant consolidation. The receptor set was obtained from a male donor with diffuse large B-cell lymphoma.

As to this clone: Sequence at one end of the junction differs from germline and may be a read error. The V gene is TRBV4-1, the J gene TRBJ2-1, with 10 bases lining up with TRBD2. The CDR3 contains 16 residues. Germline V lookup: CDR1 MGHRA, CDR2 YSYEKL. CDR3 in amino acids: CASSQSSGGAGNGQFF. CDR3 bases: TGCGCCAGCAGCCAATCCAGCGGGGGGGCGGGCAATGGGCAGTTCTTC.

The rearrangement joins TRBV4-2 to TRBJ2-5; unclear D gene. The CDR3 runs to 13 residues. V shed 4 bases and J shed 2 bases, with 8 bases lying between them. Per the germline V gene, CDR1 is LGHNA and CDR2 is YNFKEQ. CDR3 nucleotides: TGTGCCAGCAGCCCGTATCAGCAAGAGACCCAGTACTTC. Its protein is CASSPYQQETQYF.

The CDR3 DNA is TGTGCCAGGTCACCCCCGGGGGGCGGGGAGCTGTTTTTT. It is translated as CARSPPGGGELFF. V and J are TRBV7-2 and TRBJ2-2, with 7 bases that match TRBD2. This CDR3 has 13 residues. The V and J ends lost 9 bases and 7 bases, in that order; junction bases with no gene match: 8. Per germline, CDR1 SGHTA and CDR2 FQGNSA.

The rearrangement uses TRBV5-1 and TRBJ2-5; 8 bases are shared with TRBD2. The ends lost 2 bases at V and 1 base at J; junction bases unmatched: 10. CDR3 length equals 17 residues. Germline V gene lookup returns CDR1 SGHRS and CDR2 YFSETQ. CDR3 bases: TGCGCCAGCAGCTTCGGTACATTAAGCGGGGGCCAAGAGACCCAGTACTTC. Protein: CASSFGTLSGGQETQYF. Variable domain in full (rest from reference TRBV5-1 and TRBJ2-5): KAGVTQTPRYLIKTRGQQVTLSCSPISGHRSVSWYQQTPGQGLQFLFEYFSETQRNKGNFPGRFSGRQFSNSRSEMNVSTLELGDSALYLCASSFGTLSGGQETQYFGPGTRLLVL.

For the CDR3, the DNA is TGTGCCAGCAGCTACACGACAGGGGGGAAATCTGGAAACACCATATATTTT. This encodes CASSYTTGGKSGNTIYF. This chain connects TRBV13 to TRBJ1-3, with 9 bases matching TRBD1. The V segment lost 4 bases and the J segment 1 base; nucleotides outside the gene matches: 8. The CDR3 has 17 amino acids. Germline V gene lookup returns CDR1 PRHDT and CDR2 FYEKMQ (reference sequence).

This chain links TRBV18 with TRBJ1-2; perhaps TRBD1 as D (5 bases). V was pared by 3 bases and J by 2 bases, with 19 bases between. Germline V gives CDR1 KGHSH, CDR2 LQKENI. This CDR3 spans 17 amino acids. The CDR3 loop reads CASSPPDTGISNYGYTF. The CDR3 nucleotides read TGTGCCAGCTCACCTCCGGACACGGGAATCTCCAACTATGGCTACACCTTC.

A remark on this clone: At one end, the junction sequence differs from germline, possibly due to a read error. CDR3 residues: CASSLDRGETQYF. In DNA form, the CDR3 reads TGTGCTAGCAGCTTAGACAGGGGGGAGACCCAGTACTTC. The chain uses TRBV7-7 and TRBJ2-5; 9 bases fit TRBD1. CDR3 length: 13 residues. The germline CDR1 and CDR2 sequences are SSHAT and FNYEAQ (reference sequence).

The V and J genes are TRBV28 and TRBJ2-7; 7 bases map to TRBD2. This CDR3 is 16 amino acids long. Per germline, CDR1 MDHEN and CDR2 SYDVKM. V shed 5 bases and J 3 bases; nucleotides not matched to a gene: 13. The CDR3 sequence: CASSPDLGRGSYEQYF. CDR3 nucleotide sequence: TGTGCCAGCAGTCCCGACTTGGGGCGGGGGAGCTACGAGCAGTACTTC.

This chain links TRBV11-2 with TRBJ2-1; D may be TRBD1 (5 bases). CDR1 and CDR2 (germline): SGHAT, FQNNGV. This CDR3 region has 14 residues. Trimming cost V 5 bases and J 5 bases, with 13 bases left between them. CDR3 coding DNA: TGTGCCAGCAGCCAACTCAAGGGGCACAATGAGCAGTTCTTC. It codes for CASSQLKGHNEQFF.